Below, one T cell receptor (beta chain) is given with its context. This clonotype was seen only once. Its binding antigen is unknown. This could be a read error, since a much larger clone is one nucleotide away. Libraries were constructed by 5' RACE. TCRdb names NextSeq 500 as the instrument used. The TCR library protocol attached a unique molecular identifier to each TCR cDNA molecule to allow correction of PCR and sequencing errors. Per the source publication's procedure: TCR identification, UMI-based error correction and CDR3 extraction were all carried out with Decombinator tools. TCRs above a frequency of 2 per 1,000, corresponding to the top 1% of the tumor frequency distribution, were defined as expanded. Renyi diversity was calculated using the R vegan package after each repertoire was subsampled 100 times to 5,000 TCRs. To build CDR3 similarity networks, amino acid triplet string-kernel similarity was used, and CDR3s were connected when their pairwise similarity was above 0.82. TCRdb redid the processing of the public reads, applying fastp at Q25 and MiXCR, and retained in-frame beta chains. Rows matching on CDR3 protein sequence are summarized as one entry with the most common DNA and genes. TCRdb's processing, not the authors', yielded these V and J calls. This sample has about 94,000 distinct CDR3 sequences in its table, and roughly a fifth of those were observed once. Jointly, the top ten make up 21% of the sample.

The data were obtained in a study of spatial heterogeneity in lung cancer (dated by TCRdb to between 2019 and 2020). As for the study more broadly: Donors were 70 or so patients with early-stage, untreated non-small cell lung cancer from the lung TRACERx cohort. TCR repertoire features were related to nonsynonymous mutation counts determined by whole-exome sequencing of tumor tissue. In the raw uncorrected reads, each unique combination of TCR and UMI appeared more than ten times on average. Beta-chain transcripts were consistently detected in greater numbers than alpha-chain transcripts, which likely reflects a higher abundance of beta-chain transcripts. Follow-up PBMC samples were sequenced whenever available, and the median time to follow-up was 2 to 3 years after resection. Both alpha and beta chains were TCR-sequenced in samples taken at surgery, namely 220 tumor regions, around 70 matched nontumor lung samples and approximately 58 PBMC samples. TCR alpha and beta repertoires were quantitatively compared across multiple tumor regions, matched nontumor lung and blood in non-small cell lung cancer.

The time point label of this sample denotes: blood at routine non-recurrence follow-up after resection. Whole RNA extracted from tumor and nontumor lung tissue, or from cryopreserved PBMC samples, was used for TCR sequencing without cell sorting. A patient was chosen for TCR sequencing only when enough RNA was available from at least two tumor regions. Per the germline V gene, SGHRS is the CDR1 and YFSETQ is the CDR2. Inclusive of the bounding cysteine and phenylalanine, the CDR3 is 13 residues long. Kept here is only the CDR3 DNA, which spans 39 bases and is read in frame from base 1. The investigation overall reported the following: Additional single-cell paired TCR alpha and beta sequencing was considered necessary to confirm, at a functional level, the hypothesis that regional TCRs recognize regional mutations. Ubiquitous expanded tumor TCRs were found in blood more often at tumor resection than at routine follow-up. Comparisons of baseline and follow-up blood repertoires included only around 13 patients.

The sample was PBMCs, taken at follow-up. The rearranged segments are TRBV5-1 and TRBJ1-2; TRBD1 is possibly the D segment (6 matching bases). The origin of this receptor is a male donor with early-stage non-small cell lung cancer. The DNA is as follows: TGCGTCAGCAGCTCCAGGGGAACTGAAGGCTACACCTTC. Translation gives CVSSSRGTEGYTF.